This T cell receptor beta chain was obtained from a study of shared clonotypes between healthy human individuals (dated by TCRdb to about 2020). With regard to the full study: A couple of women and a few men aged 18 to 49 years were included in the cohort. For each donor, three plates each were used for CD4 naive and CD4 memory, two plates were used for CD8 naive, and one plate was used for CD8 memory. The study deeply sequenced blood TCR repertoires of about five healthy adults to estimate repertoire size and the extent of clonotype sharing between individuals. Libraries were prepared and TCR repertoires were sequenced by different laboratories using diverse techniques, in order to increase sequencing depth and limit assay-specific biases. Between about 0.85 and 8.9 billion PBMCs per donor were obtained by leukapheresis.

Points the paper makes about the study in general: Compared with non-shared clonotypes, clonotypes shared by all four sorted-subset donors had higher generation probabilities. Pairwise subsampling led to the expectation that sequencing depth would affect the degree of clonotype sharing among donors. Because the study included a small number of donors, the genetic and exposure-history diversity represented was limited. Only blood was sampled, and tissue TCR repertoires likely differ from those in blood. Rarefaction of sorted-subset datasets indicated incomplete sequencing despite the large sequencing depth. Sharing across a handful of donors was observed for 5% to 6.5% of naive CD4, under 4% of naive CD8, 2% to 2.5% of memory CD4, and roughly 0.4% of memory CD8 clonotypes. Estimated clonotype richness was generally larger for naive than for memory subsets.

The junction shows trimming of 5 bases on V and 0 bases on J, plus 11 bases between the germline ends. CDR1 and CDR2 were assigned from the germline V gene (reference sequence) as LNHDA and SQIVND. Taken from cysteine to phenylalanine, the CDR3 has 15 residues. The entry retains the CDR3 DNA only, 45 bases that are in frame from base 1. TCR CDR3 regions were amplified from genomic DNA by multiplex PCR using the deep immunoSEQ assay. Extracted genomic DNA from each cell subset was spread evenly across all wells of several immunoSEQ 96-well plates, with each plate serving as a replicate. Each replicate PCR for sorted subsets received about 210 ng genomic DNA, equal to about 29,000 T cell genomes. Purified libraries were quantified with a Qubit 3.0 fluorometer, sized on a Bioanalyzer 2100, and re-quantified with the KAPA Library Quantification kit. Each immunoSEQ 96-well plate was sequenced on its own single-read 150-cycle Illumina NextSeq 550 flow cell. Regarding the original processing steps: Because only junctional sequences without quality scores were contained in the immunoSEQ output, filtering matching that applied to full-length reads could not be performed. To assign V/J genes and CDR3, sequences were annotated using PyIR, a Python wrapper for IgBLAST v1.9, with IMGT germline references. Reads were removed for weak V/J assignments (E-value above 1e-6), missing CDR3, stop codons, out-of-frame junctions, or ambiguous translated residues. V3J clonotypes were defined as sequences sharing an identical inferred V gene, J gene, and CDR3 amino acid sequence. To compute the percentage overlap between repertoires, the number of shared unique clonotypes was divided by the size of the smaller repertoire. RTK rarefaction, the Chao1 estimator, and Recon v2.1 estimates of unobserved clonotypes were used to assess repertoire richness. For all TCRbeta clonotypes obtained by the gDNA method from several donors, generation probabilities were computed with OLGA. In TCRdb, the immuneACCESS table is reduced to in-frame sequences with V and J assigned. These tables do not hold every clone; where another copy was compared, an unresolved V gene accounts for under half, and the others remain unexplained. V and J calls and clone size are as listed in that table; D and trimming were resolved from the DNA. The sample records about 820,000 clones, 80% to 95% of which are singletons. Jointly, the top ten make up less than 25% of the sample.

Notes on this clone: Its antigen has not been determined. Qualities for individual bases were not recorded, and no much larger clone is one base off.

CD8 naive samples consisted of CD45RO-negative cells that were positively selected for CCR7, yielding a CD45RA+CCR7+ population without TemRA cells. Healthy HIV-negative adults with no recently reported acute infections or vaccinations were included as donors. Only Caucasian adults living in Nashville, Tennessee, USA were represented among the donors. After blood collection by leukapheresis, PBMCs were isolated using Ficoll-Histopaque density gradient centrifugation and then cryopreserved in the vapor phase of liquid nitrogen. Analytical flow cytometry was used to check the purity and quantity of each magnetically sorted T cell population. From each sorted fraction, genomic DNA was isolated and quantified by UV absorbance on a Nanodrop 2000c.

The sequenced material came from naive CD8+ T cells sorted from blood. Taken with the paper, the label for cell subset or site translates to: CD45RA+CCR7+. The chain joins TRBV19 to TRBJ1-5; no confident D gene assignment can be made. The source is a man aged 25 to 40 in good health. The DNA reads TGTGCCAGTAGTCCGTCCAGAGATAGCAATCAGCCCCAGCATTTT. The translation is CASSPSRDSNQPQHF.